Below are 32 T cell receptor beta chains sequenced from a single sample in a study of blood T cell repertoires in COVID-19. The repertoire was sequenced with immunoSEQ multiplex PCR; TCRdb's copy has only in-frame clones and lacks some. The table has around 210,000 clones, roughly 85% seen once; the top ten hold approximately 5%. Sequencing was carried out using peripheral blood. The source is a man aged 45 to 65 with COVID-19, enrolled during active disease.

This sequence joins TRBV12-3 or TRBV12-4 and TRBJ1-2, with TRBD1 matching 12 bases. Trimming cost V 6 bases and J 7 bases; bases outside gene matches: 3. The CDR3 runs to 13 residues. As DNA, the CDR3 is TGTGCCAGCAGGGGACAGGGGGCGGCTGGCTACACCTTC. Its translation is CASRGQGAAGYTF.

V is TRBV2 and J is TRBJ2-5; 9 positions match TRBD2. The ends lost 7 bases at V and 4 bases at J; junction bases unmatched: 4. Germline-derived CDR1 and CDR2 are SNHLY and FYNNEI. The CDR3 totals 13 residues. The CDR3 is CASTMGLAETQYF. CDR3 DNA: TGTGCCAGCACTATGGGACTAGCAGAGACCCAGTACTTC.

The rearrangement joins TRBV11-2 to TRBJ2-1; TRBD1 matches at 8 bases. Germline CDR1 reads SGHAT; CDR2 reads FQNNGV. The CDR3 spans 15 residues. V dropped 5 bases and J dropped 6; count of bases not matched to a gene: 9. The DNA for the CDR3 is TGTGCCAGCAGCCGGTGGGGACAGGTCCCCAATGAGCAGTTCTTC. The encoded protein is CASSRWGQVPNEQFF.

The chain has TRBV6-4 and TRBJ2-3; a weak D match, TRBD1 (5 bases). CDR1 and CDR2 from the germline V gene are MRHNA and SNTAGT. CDR3 size: 14 residues. Trimming removed 7 bases from V and 4 bases from J, with 15 bases in between. This CDR3 is CASKRDSVSDTQYF. In DNA form, the CDR3 reads TGTGCCAGCAAGCGAGACAGTGTATCAGATACGCAGTATTTT.

The chain links TRBV7-2 to TRBJ2-7; 9 bases agree with TRBD1. This CDR3 spans 16 amino acids. The germline V gene has CDR1 SGHTA and CDR2 FQGNSA. V lost 1 base to trimming and J lost 7 bases; unmatched junction nucleotides: 11. The CDR3 DNA follows: TGTGCCAGCAGCTTAGTGGCGGGACAGGGCATACGGGAGCAGTACTTC. It translates to CASSLVAGQGIREQYF.

The V call is TRBV9, the J call TRBJ1-5; 9 nucleotides match TRBD1. Per the germline V gene, CDR1 is SGDLS and CDR2 is YYNGEE. Trimming at V came to 3 bases and at J to 1 base, leaving 2 bases not matched to a gene. The CDR3 runs 15 residues. DNA for the CDR3: TGTGCCAGCAGCGCCGGACAGGGGAGCAATCAGCCCCAGCATTTT. This encodes CASSAGQGSNQPQHF.

The genes are TRBV7-9 and TRBJ2-2; 15 bases are a match to TRBD2. The V gene's germline CDR1 is SEHNR and CDR2 FQNEAQ (reference sequence). The CDR3 is 19 residues long. The J segment lost 5 bases and the V segment lost 5 bases, leaving 12 bases of the junction unmatched. The CDR3 here is CASSRRTSGGASNTGELFF. DNA of the CDR3: TGTGCCAGCAGCCGACGGACTAGCGGGGGGGCTAGTAATACCGGGGAGCTGTTTTTT. The complete variable domain, with remaining parts taken from reference TRBV7-9 and TRBJ2-2, reads DTGVSQNPRHKITKRGQNVTFRCDPISEHNRLYWYRQTLGQGPEFLTYFQNEAQLEKSRLLSDRFSAERPKGSFSTLEIQRTEQGDSAMYLCASSRRTSGGASNTGELFFGEGSRLTVL.

The chain employs TRBV5-6 and TRBJ1-3; D unclear. V lost 4 bases, J lost 0 bases, and 8 bases lay in between. Germline lookup yields CDR1 SGHDT and CDR2 YYEEEE. CDR3 length equals 14 residues. The CDR3 is CASSIGNSGNTIYF. For the CDR3, the DNA is TGTGCCAGCAGCATCGGGAACTCTGGAAACACCATATATTTT.

CDR3 amino acids: CASSPEGWGRRNTGELFF. The CDR3 bases are TGTGCCAGCAGCCCAGAAGGGTGGGGCCGAAGGAACACCGGGGAGCTGTTTTTT. The chain carries TRBV13 and TRBJ2-2, with D perhaps TRBD1 (5 bases). The germline V gene encodes CDR1 PRHDT and CDR2 FYEKMQ (reference sequence). The V gene lost 5 bases and the J gene lost 1 base, with 20 bases spanning the gap. CDR3 length: 18 amino acids.

V gene TRBV10-1 combines with J gene TRBJ1-4; D not resolved. The germline V gene encodes CDR1 WNHNN and CDR2 SYGVQD (reference sequence). Trimming stripped 7 bases from V and 7 bases from J, with 19 bases between. This CDR3 has 15 residues. The CDR3 region has the DNA TGCGCCAGCAACCACATGGGCAGGTGTGGTGAAAAACTGTTTTTT. Residues: CASNHMGRCGEKLFF.

The V call is TRBV21-1, the J call TRBJ2-2; the table's TRBD1 call for D was not verified on the DNA. TRBV21-1 is designated a pseudogene. The CDR3 totals 15 residues. The CDR3 reads CASSKGPSLHGELFF. CDR3 in DNA: TGTGCCAGCAGCAAGGGCCCATCCCTCCACGGGGAGCTGTTTTTT.

There are a few counts of this clone. The CDR3 loop reads CASSFPSGGANTGELFF. The CDR3 DNA reads as TGTGCCAGCAGCTTCCCTAGCGGGGGGGCCAACACCGGGGAGCTGTTTTTT. The chain couples TRBV7-8 to TRBJ2-2; TRBD2 matches 12 bases. CDR1 is SGHVS and CDR2 is FQNEAQ in the germline V gene. The CDR3 loop spans 17 amino acids. Unmatched junction bases numbered 4, after V lost 3 bases and J lost 2 bases.

As regards this clone: The sample carries other DNA sequences with the same CDR3. The chain links TRBV5-5 to TRBJ2-7; tentatively, D is TRBD2 (5 bases). V was cut by 0 bases and J by 0 bases, with 7 bases left in between. Germline CDR1 and CDR2: SGHKS and YYEKEE (reference sequence). The CDR3 is 14 amino acids. The CDR3 DNA reads TGTGCCAGCAGCTTGGGTGGGAGCTCCTACGAGCAGTACTTC. Protein product: CASSLGGSSYEQYF.

The chain joins TRBV6-5 to TRBJ2-7, with D tentatively TRBD1 (5 bases). The CDR3 spans 12 residues. From germline, CDR1 is MNHEY and CDR2 SVGAGI. This CDR3 is CESRQFPYEQYF. CDR3 DNA sequence: TGTGAGTCAAGACAGTTTCCCTACGAGCAGTACTTC.

This chain uses TRBV30 with TRBJ1-2, with D uncertain. The V and J ends lost 5 bases and 2 bases respectively, with 15 bases between them. Germline CDR1 GTSNPN, CDR2 SVGIG (reference sequence). CDR3 size: 14 residues. The CDR3 reads CAWAPEVANYGYTF. DNA for the CDR3: TGTGCCTGGGCCCCGGAGGTTGCCAACTATGGCTACACCTTC.

The chain couples TRBV5-1 to TRBJ1-2; 11 nucleotides match TRBD1. The ends lost 4 bases at V and 3 bases at J; junction bases unmatched: 5. Germline CDR1 and CDR2: SGHRS and YFSETQ. This CDR3 contains 15 residues. CDR3 sequence: CASSGGQGEYYGYTF. For the CDR3, the DNA is TGCGCCAGCAGCGGGGGACAGGGGGAATACTATGGCTACACCTTC.

The V and J genes are TRBV4-3 and TRBJ2-1, with D possibly matching TRBD2 (5 bases). Germline V gene lookup returns CDR1 LGHNA and CDR2 YSLEER. Deletions cut 0 bases from V and 3 bases from J, with 12 bases between. The length of the CDR3 is 16 residues. The CDR3 loop is CASSQEGSGLYNEQFF. DNA for the CDR3: TGCGCCAGCAGCCAAGAAGGCAGCGGTCTCTACAATGAGCAGTTCTTC.

This clone was recorded a few times. This sequence joins TRBV3-1 (or the pseudogene TRBV3-2) and TRBJ1-4; no clear D. This CDR3 has 12 amino acids. Trimming pared 0 bases from V and 13 bases from J, leaving 9 bases between. The germline V gene has CDR1 LGHDT and CDR2 YNNKEL (reference sequence). CDR3 amino acids: CASSQDWTRLFF. In DNA form, the CDR3 reads TGTGCCAGCAGCCAAGATTGGACTAGACTGTTTTTT.

This clone was found once. The sample carries other DNA sequences with the same CDR3. This chain connects TRBV10-3 to TRBJ1-1, with 8 nucleotides matching TRBD1. The V gene's germline CDR1 is ENHRY and CDR2 SYGVKD. The CDR3 spans 15 residues. J was trimmed by 1 base and V by 2 bases; bases with no gene match: 3. CDR3 sequence: CAISEPGQGNTEAFF. Written as DNA, the CDR3 is TGTGCCATCAGTGAGCCAGGACAGGGGAACACTGAAGCTTTCTTT.

In nucleotides, the CDR3 is TGTGCCAGCAGTGAACTCGCAGGGCGTTATGGCTACACCTTC. The encoded protein is CASSELAGRYGYTF. V and J are TRBV2 and TRBJ1-2; a possible D gene is TRBD1 (5 bases). Germline lookup yields CDR1 SNHLY and CDR2 FYNNEI. V was cut by 2 bases and J by 5 bases, with 12 bases left in between. This CDR3 comprises 14 residues.

V is TRBV23-1 and J is TRBJ1-4; 10 nucleotides align to TRBD1. TRBV23-1 is sorted into the ORF group, with uncertain function. This CDR3 has 14 residues. The ends lost 5 bases at V and 6 bases at J; junction bases unmatched: 3. In DNA form, the CDR3 reads TGCGCCAGCAGTTCCGGGACAGGGGATGAAAAACTGTTTTTT. Its translation: CASSSGTGDEKLFF.

This rearrangement joins TRBV5-5 to TRBJ1-4, with 11 bases lining up with TRBD1. CDR1 is SGHKS and CDR2 is YYEKEE in the germline V gene (reference sequence). After removal of 4 bases from V and 6 bases from J, the junction contained 5 bases not matched to a gene. This CDR3 is built from 15 residues. CDR3 loop: CASSTPGQGDEKLFF. CDR3 nucleotide sequence: TGTGCCAGCAGCACACCGGGACAGGGGGATGAAAAACTGTTTTTT. Full variable domain (rest looked up from reference TRBV5-5 and TRBJ1-4): DAGVTQSPTHLIKTRGQQVTLRCSPISGHKSVSWYQQVLGQGPQFIFQYYEKEERGRGNFPDRFSARQFPNYSSELNVNALLLGDSALYLCASSTPGQGDEKLFFGSGTQLSVL.

A word on this clone: A junction boundary mismatches the germline segment, possibly from a read error. J is TRBJ2-2 and V is TRBV7-7, with 7 bases that match TRBD1. Germline CDR1 is SSHAT and CDR2 is FNYEAQ (reference sequence). CDR3 size: 14 residues. CDR3 residues: CASSRDRAGGELFF. In DNA form, the CDR3 reads TGTGCTAGCAGTCGAGACAGGGCGGGCGGGGAGCTGTTTTTT.

The chain uses TRBV6-5 and TRBJ1-5, with a possible D match to TRBD1 (5 bases). CDR1 MNHEY and CDR2 SVGAGI come from the germline V gene. CDR3 size: 13 residues. The ends were cut back, 6 bases at V and 4 bases at J, with 10 bases in the middle. The CDR3 coding sequence is TGTGCCAGCAGGATAACAGGAAATCAGCCCCAGCATTTT. It translates to CASRITGNQPQHF.

The chain is built from TRBV7-9 and TRBJ1-1; 10 bases are shared with TRBD1. The CDR3 extends over 14 amino acids. CDR1 SEHNR and CDR2 FQNEAQ come from the germline V gene (reference sequence). Unmatched junction bases numbered 3, after V lost 4 bases and J lost 4 bases. The CDR3 DNA is TGTGCCAGCAGCTGGACAGGGGGAAGCACTGAAGCTTTCTTT. Its translation: CASSWTGGSTEAFF.

The chain uses TRBV3-1 (or the pseudogene TRBV3-2) and TRBJ2-2; 10 nucleotides line up with TRBD2. V shed 3 bases and J 6 bases; nucleotides not matched to a gene: 13. Looked up from germline, CDR1 is LGHDT and CDR2 is YNNKEL (reference sequence). The CDR3 length is 18 residues. The CDR3 region has the DNA TGTGCCAGCAGCCAGGGTCTAGCGGGGGCCAGCACCTCCGGGGAGCTGTTTTTT. Protein sequence: CASSQGLAGASTSGELFF.

V gene TRBV24-1 combines with J gene TRBJ1-1; 9 bases are shared with TRBD1. The germline V gene encodes CDR1 KGHDR and CDR2 SFDVKD. The V and J ends lost 4 bases and 5 bases, in that order; junction bases with no gene match: 7. The CDR3 runs 15 residues. For the CDR3, the DNA is TGTGCCACCAGTGAGGCTGGGACAGGGAGGACTGAAGCTTTCTTT. The encoded protein is CATSEAGTGRTEAFF.

This clone was seen a few times. V and J are TRBV1 and TRBJ2-7; the table's D call, TRBD2, was not checked against the DNA. TRBV1 is deemed a pseudogene. The CDR3 totals 14 residues. CDR3: CTSSQNGGPYEQYF. DNA for the CDR3: TGCACCAGCAGCCAAAACGGGGGACCCTACGAGCAGTACTTC.

This clone turned up a few times. This chain uses TRBV2 with TRBJ1-6; 9 bases map to TRBD1. The germline CDR1 and CDR2 sequences are SNHLY and FYNNEI. V lost 3 bases and J lost 7; bases outside the gene matches: 4. The CDR3 has 15 residues. CDR3: CASSEGQGRNSPLHF. For the CDR3, the DNA is TGTGCCAGCAGTGAGGGACAGGGTCGGAATTCACCCCTCCACTTT.

J is TRBJ1-2 and V is TRBV30; TRBD1 is a possible D gene (5 bases). Germline V gene lookup returns CDR1 GTSNPN and CDR2 SVGIG (reference sequence). The CDR3 contains 15 residues. The V end was cut by 0 bases, the J end by 3 bases, with 14 bases between. The CDR3 nucleotides are TGTGCCTGGAGTGTGGGGGGGATTCCGGACTATGGCTACACCTTC. Its protein is CAWSVGGIPDYGYTF.

The V gene is TRBV5-4, the J gene TRBJ2-5; 11 bases line up with TRBD1. Germline V lookup: CDR1 SGHNT, CDR2 YYREEE (reference sequence). J gave up 5 bases and V 3 bases, and 6 bases lay outside the gene matches. The CDR3 length is 15 residues. The CDR3 nucleotides are TGTGCCAGCAGCTCAGGGACAGGGGGACCCGAGACCCAGTACTTC. Its protein product is CASSSGTGGPETQYF.

The rearrangement joins TRBV30 to TRBJ1-6, with D perhaps TRBD1 (5 bases). Germline V gene sequence: CDR1 GTSNPN, CDR2 SVGIG (reference sequence). V shed 1 base and J shed 10 bases, with 23 bases lying between them. This CDR3 has 17 amino acids. The CDR3 loop is CAWSAGMTGELGSPLHF. CDR3 coding DNA: TGTGCCTGGAGTGCAGGGATGACGGGGGAACTGGGGTCACCCCTCCACTTT.